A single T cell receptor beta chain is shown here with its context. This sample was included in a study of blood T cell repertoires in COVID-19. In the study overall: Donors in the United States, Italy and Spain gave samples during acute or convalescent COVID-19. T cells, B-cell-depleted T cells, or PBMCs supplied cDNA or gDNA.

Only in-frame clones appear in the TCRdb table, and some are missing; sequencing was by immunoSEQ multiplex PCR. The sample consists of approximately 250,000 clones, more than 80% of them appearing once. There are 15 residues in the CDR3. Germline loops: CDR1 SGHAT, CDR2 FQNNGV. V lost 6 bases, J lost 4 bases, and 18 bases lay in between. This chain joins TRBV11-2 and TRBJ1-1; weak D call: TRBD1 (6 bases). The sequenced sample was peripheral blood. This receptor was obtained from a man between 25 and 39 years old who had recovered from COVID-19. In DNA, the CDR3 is TGTGCCAGCAGTTCGGGAGGGGGAGAGTTCACTGAAGCTTTCTTT. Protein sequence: CASSSGGGEFTEAFF.